Listed here are 9 T cell receptor beta chains from one sample, sequenced in a study of cytomegalovirus exposure and HLA in healthy donors (dated by TCRdb to 2016 to 2017). Receptors were amplified or captured by the immunoSEQ multiplex PCR assay. For the multiplex PCR, a mixture combining 60 forward primers for TCR Vbeta segments and 13 reverse primers for TCR Jbeta segments was used. Sourced from immuneACCESS, this table was stored by TCRdb with only in-frame sequences that have V and J called. A share of the clones is absent; for the studies checked, an unresolved V gene accounts for under half, and the remainder has no known explanation. In all, the sample holds about 150,000 clones, and roughly 80% of those were seen once. The top ten hold about 5.6% of the sample. Input material: PBMCs. These receptors originate from a man aged 30 to 45 in good health and CMV-seropositive.

The V call is TRBV30, the J call TRBJ2-3; 14 nucleotides agree with TRBD2. The germline gives CDR1 GTSNPN, CDR2 SVGIG (reference sequence). This CDR3 region has 16 residues. Trimming took 1 base from V and 5 from J; bases not matched to a gene: 5. The CDR3 coding sequence is TGTGCCTGGAGTGGGGGACTAGCGGGAGTTGGAGATACGCAGTATTTT. Translated: CAWSGGLAGVGDTQYF.

The chain joins TRBV13 to TRBJ2-7; D not resolved. Looked up from germline, CDR1 is PRHDT and CDR2 is FYEKMQ (reference sequence). V lost 5 bases, J lost 3 bases, and 17 bases lay in between. The CDR3 has 15 amino acids. The CDR3 sequence is CASSLTAQTNYEQYF. The CDR3 DNA sequence: TGTGCCAGCAGCCTCACCGCCCAGACAAACTACGAGCAGTACTTC.

This sequence joins TRBV7-9 and TRBJ2-2, with 7 bases lining up with TRBD2. The germline V gene has CDR1 SEHNR and CDR2 FQNEAQ (reference sequence). Germline trimming cut 6 bases from V and 7 bases from J; bases unmatched to any gene: 8. There are 14 residues in the CDR3. This CDR3 reads CASSTGTIFGELFF. The DNA of the CDR3 is TGTGCCAGCAGTACCGGGACTATATTCGGGGAGCTGTTTTTT.

This clone has a handful of counts. V gene TRBV20-1 combines with J gene TRBJ2-5; maybe TRBD2 (5 bases). Trimming took off 6 bases at V and 4 bases at J, with 9 bases between the two ends. CDR3 length: 11 residues. CDR1 and CDR2 from the germline V gene are DFQATT and SNEGSKA (reference sequence). The CDR3 region is CSAWRAETQYF. CDR3 DNA sequence: TGCAGTGCGTGGCGGGCAGAGACCCAGTACTTC.

This clone has only one observation. The chain links TRBV6-5 to TRBJ1-2; no clear D gene. Trimming left V 6 bases short and J 5 bases short, with 16 bases between. The CDR3 loop spans 14 amino acids. Germline lookup yields CDR1 MNHEY and CDR2 SVGAGI. CDR3 residues: CASRTSEVPYGYTF. In nucleotides, the CDR3 is TGTGCCAGCAGGACCTCGGAGGTCCCTTATGGCTACACCTTC.

The chain recombines TRBV10-3 with TRBJ1-4, with TRBD1 matching 9 bases. The CDR3 loop spans 15 amino acids. The V and J ends lost 6 bases and 4 bases, in that order; junction bases with no gene match: 6. The germline V gene encodes CDR1 ENHRY and CDR2 SYGVKD. CDR3 nucleotide sequence: TGTGCCATCAGCGACAGGGGGGACTTTAATGAAAAACTGTTTTTT. It yields the protein CAISDRGDFNEKLFF.

This chain joins TRBV19 and TRBJ2-2; 7 bases line up with TRBD1. CDR3 length: 15 residues. The germline V gene has CDR1 LNHDA and CDR2 SQIVND (reference sequence). V lost 2 bases to trimming and J lost 5 bases; unmatched junction nucleotides: 5. The CDR3 DNA follows: TGTGCCAGTAGTATAAGTACAGGGGAGACCGGGGAGCTGTTTTTT. It is translated as CASSISTGETGELFF.

CDR3 sequence: CASSAGTARSGNTIYF. The DNA of the CDR3 is TGTGCCAGCAGCGCCGGGACAGCCCGCTCTGGAAACACCATATATTTT. The genes are TRBV28 and TRBJ1-3; 7 nucleotides match TRBD1. Trimming took 6 bases from V and 0 from J; bases not matched to a gene: 8. Germline assignment: CDR1 MDHEN and CDR2 SYDVKM. This CDR3 is built from 16 residues. Full variable domain (missing parts from reference TRBV28 and TRBJ1-3): DVKVTQSSRYLVKRTGEKVFLECVQDMDHENMFWYRQDPGLGLRLIYFSYDVKMKEKGDIPEGYSVSREKKERFSLILESASTNQTSMYLCASSAGTARSGNTIYFGEGSWLTVV.

This rearrangement joins TRBV28 to TRBJ1-2, with a weak D call TRBD1 (5 bases). The CDR3 loop spans 16 amino acids. V lost 3 bases, J lost 4 bases, and 18 bases lay in between. Germline CDR1 is MDHEN and CDR2 is SYDVKM. The CDR3 coding sequence is TGTGCCAGCAGTTTGGAGGGGCAACGAGCCCCCTATGGCTACACCTTC. Protein product: CASSLEGQRAPYGYTF.